This T cell receptor (beta chain) was identified during a study of T-cell memory formation after mild COVID-19. Broader study findings: The study found contracting CD4+ clones mainly in CM and EM and contracting CD8+ clones in EMRA. Some clones that responded were present in memory (sampled pre-infection), which suggests cross-reactive memory joined. Clones shrinking from day 15 to 85 showed even CD4/CD8 mixes; later expanders tilted CD4+.

A remark on this clonotype: Its specificity is not known.

TCRdb recomputed calls from the 5' RACE reads with MiXCR, one row per CDR3 protein. The repertoire holds approximately 290,000 distinct CDR3 sequences, approximately 20% seen once, with more than 20% in the top ten. This sequence originates from a man younger than 30 who had mild COVID-19 (a few samples of this study predate the infection). Cell type and time point are not known. Sequences were obtained from PBMCs or a T cell subset sorted from them (not recorded which).

The DNA of the CDR3 is TGTGCCAGCAGCCCAGTGAGGGGACTAGCGGCCTACGAGCAGTACTTC. It yields the protein CASSPVRGLAAYEQYF. This chain connects TRBV9 to TRBJ2-7; 11 nucleotides line up with TRBD2. V lost 4 bases, J lost 2 bases, and 8 bases stayed unmatched. Looked up from germline, CDR1 is SGDLS and CDR2 is YYNGEE. The CDR3 spans 16 residues. The full variable domain, with the rest looked up from reference TRBV9 and TRBJ2-7, is DSGVTQTPKHLITATGQRVTLRCSPRSGDLSVYWYQQSLDQGLQFLIQYYNGEERAKGNILERFSAQQFPDLHSELNLSSLELGDSALYFCASSPVRGLAAYEQYFGPGTRLTVT.